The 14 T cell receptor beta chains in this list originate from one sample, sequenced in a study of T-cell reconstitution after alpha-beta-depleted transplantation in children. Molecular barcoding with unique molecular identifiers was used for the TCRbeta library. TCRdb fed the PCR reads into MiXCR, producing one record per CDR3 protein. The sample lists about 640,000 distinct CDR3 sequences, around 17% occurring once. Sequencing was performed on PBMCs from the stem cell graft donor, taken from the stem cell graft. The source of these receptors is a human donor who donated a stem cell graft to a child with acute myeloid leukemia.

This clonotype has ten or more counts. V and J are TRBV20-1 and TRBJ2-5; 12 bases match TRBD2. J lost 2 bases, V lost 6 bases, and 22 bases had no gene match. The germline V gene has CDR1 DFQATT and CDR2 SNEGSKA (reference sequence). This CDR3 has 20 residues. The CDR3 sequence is CSAASQSTSGGPRNQETQYF. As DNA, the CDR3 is TGCAGTGCCGCTAGCCAGTCTACTAGCGGGGGGCCCAGGAATCAAGAGACCCAGTACTTC.

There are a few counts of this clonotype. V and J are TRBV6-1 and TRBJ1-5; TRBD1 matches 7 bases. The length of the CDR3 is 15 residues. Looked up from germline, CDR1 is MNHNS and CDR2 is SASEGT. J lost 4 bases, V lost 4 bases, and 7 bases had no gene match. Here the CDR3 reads CASSGWDRENQPQHF. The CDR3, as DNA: TGTGCCAGCAGTGGCTGGGACAGAGAAAATCAGCCCCAGCATTTT.

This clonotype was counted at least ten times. The CDR3 DNA sequence: TGTGCCGGACACCCGGAAGACAGGCAGAATTCACCCCTCCACTTT. This gives the protein CAGHPEDRQNSPLHF. The chain links TRBV7-2 to TRBJ1-6, with D possibly TRBD1 on 6 matching bases. V lost 11 bases and J 7 bases, leaving 21 bases between the germline ends. CDR3 length: 15 amino acids. The germline V gene encodes CDR1 SGHTA and CDR2 FQGNSA.

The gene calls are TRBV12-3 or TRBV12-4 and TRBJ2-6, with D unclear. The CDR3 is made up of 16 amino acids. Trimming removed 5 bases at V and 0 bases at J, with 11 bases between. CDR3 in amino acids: CASSPMISSGANVLTF. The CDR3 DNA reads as TGTGCCAGCAGTCCTATGATCAGCTCTGGGGCCAACGTCCTGACTTTC.

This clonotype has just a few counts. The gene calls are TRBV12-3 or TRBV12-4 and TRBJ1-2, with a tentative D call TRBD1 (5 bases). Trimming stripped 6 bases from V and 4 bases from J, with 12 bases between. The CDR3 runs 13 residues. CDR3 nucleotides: TGTGCCAGCAGCGCGACAGCGCCCTATGGCTACACCTTC. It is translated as CASSATAPYGYTF.

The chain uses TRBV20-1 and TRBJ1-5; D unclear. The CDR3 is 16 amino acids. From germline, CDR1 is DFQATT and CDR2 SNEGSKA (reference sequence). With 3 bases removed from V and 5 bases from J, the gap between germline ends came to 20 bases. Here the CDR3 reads CSARPLVGSSDQPQHF. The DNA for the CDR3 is TGCAGTGCTAGGCCCCTAGTAGGGTCGAGCGATCAGCCCCAGCATTTT.

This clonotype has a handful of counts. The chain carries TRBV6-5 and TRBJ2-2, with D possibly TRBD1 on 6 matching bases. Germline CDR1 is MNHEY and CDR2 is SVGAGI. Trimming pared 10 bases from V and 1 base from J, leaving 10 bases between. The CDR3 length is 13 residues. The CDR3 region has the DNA TGTGCCACCGAGACAGGGAACACCGGGGAGCTGTTTTTT. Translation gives CATETGNTGELFF.

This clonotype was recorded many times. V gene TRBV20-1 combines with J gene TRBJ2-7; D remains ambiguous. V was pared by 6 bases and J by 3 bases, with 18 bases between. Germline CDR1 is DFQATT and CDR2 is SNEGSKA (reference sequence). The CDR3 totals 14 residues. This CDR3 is CSASGSAPLYEQYF. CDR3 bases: TGCAGTGCGTCGGGTTCGGCCCCTCTCTACGAGCAGTACTTC.

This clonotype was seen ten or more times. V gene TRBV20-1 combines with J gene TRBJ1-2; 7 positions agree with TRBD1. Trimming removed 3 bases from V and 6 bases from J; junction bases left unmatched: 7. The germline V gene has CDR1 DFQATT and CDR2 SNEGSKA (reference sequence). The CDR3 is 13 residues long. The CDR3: CSARDRPGNGYTF. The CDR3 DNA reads TGCAGTGCTAGGGACAGGCCAGGGAATGGCTACACCTTC.

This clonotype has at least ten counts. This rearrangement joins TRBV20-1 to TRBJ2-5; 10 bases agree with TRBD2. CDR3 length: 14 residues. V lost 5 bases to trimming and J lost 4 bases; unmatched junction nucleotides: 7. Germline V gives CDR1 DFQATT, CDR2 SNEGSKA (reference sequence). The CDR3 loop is CSACERGGRETQYF. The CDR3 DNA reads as TGCAGTGCTTGCGAGCGGGGGGGCAGAGAGACCCAGTACTTC.

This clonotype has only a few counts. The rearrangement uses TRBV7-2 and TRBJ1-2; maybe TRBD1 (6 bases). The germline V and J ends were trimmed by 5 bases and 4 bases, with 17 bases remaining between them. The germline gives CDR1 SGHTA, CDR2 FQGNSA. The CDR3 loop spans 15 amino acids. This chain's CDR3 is CASSPRPTGLYGYTF. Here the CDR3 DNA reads TGTGCCAGCAGCCCCCGTCCGACAGGACTCTATGGCTACACCTTC.

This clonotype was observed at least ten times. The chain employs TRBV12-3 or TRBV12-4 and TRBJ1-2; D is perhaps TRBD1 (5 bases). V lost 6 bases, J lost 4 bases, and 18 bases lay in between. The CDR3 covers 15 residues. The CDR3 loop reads CASSADLPGTYGYTF. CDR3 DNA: TGTGCCAGCAGCGCGGACTTGCCAGGGACCTATGGCTACACCTTC.

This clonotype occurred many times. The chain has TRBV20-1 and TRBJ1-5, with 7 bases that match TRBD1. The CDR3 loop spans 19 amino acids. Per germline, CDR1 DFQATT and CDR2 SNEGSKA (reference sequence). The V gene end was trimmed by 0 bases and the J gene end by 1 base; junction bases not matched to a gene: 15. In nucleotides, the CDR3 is TGCAGTGCTAGAGATCGACAGGGCGGCAGATGGATAAGCAATCAGCCCCAGCATTTT. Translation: CSARDRQGGRWISNQPQHF.

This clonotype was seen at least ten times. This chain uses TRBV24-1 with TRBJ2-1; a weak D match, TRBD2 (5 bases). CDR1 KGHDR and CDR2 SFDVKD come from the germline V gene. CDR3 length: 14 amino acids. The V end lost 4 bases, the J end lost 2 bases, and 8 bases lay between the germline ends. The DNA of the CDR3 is TGTGCCACCAGTGAAACCGGGGCCTACAATGAGCAGTTCTTC. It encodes CATSETGAYNEQFF.